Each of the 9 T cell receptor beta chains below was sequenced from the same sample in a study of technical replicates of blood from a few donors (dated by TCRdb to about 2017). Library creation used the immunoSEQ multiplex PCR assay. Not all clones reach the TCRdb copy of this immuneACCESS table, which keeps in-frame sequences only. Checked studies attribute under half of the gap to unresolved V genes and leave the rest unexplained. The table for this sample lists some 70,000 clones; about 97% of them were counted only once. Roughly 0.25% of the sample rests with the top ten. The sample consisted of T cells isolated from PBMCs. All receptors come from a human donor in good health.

The CDR3 reads CAVTKNRAVTLWNEQFF. The CDR3 region has the DNA TGTGCCGTCACGAAGAACAGGGCCGTTACCTTGTGGAATGAGCAGTTCTTC. The V and J genes are TRBV2 and TRBJ2-1; a possible D gene is TRBD1 (6 bases). CDR1 is SNHLY, CDR2 FYNNEI, per germline. This CDR3 has 17 amino acids. With 11 bases removed from V and 7 bases from J, the gap between germline ends came to 30 bases.

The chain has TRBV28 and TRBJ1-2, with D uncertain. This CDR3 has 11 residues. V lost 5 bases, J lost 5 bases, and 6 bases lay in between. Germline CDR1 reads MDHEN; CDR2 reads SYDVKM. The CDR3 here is CASSRGYGYTF. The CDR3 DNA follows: TGTGCCAGCAGTAGAGGGTATGGCTACACCTTC.

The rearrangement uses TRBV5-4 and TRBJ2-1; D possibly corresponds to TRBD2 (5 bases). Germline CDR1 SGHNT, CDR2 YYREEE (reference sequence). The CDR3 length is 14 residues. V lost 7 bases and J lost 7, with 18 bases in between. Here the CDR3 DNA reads TGTGCCAGCGGGAAAGGGAGTTCCGAGAATGAGCAGTTCTTC. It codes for CASGKGSSENEQFF.

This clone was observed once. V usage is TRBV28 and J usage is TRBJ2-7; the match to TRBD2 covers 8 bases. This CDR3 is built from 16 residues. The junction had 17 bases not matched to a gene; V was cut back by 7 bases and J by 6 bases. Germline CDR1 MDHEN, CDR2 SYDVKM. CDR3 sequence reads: CASTFSEGLVVSEQYF. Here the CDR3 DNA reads TGTGCCAGCACCTTCAGCGAGGGACTAGTAGTTTCCGAGCAGTACTTC.

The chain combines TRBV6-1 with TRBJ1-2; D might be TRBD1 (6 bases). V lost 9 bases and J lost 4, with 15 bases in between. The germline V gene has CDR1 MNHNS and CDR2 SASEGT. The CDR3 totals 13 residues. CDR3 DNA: TGTGCCAGTCTGAGACAGACAGGCTATGGCTACACCTTC. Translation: CASLRQTGYGYTF.

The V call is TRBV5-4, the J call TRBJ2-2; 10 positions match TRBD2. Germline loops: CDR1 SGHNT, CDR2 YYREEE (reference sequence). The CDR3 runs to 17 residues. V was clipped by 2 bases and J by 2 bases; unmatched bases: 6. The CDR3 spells CASSLGPSGSNTGELFF. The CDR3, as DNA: TGTGCCAGCAGCTTAGGGCCTAGCGGGAGTAACACCGGGGAGCTGTTTTTT.

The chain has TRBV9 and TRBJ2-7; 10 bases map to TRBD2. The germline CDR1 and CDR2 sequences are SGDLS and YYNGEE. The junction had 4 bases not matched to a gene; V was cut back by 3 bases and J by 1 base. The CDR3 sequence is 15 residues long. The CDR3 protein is CASSEGLAASYEQYF. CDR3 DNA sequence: TGTGCCAGCAGCGAAGGACTAGCGGCATCCTACGAGCAGTACTTC.

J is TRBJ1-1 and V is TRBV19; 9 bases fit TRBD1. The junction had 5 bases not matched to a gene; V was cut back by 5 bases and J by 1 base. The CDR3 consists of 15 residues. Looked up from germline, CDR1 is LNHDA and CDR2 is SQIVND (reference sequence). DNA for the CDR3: TGTGCCAGTAGTTGGCGGGGACAGGGGAACACTGAAGCTTTCTTT. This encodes CASSWRGQGNTEAFF.

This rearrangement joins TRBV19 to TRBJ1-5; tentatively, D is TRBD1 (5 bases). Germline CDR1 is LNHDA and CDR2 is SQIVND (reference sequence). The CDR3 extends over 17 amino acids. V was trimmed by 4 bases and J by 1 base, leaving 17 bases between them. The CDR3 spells CASSSGTLRGSNQPQHF. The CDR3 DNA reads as TGTGCCAGTAGTAGCGGCACCTTAAGGGGCAGCAATCAGCCCCAGCATTTT.